This record looks at one T cell receptor (beta chain) sequence and its context. No antigen is known for it. Per-base qualities were not stored, and no clone one base away is much larger. At the junction V is shortened by 4 bases and J by 10 bases, with 16 bases in between. There are 13 amino acids in the CDR3, from cysteine to phenylalanine inclusive. The read is trimmed to its CDR3 DNA, 39 bases read in frame from base 1. From a lookup of the germline V gene, CDR1 and CDR2 are SGHTA and FQGNSA. This specimen belongs to a study of blood T cell repertoires in COVID-19 (dated by TCRdb to 2019 to 2021). With respect to the entire study: Collaborator samples came from the United States, Italy and Spain and covered acute and convalescent phases of COVID-19. Where available, HLA class I and class II types were obtained from metadata supplied by the sample provider rather than from assay-based typing. Samples came from the ongoing ImmuneRACE study (first 160 participants) plus 1,254 subjects from 6 global collaborators. The dataset comprised deeply sampled blood TCRbeta repertoires from subjects exposed to, actively infected with, or recovered from COVID-19. The repertoires were released in a freely available public database intended as a resource for research on the immune response to SARS-CoV-2. Sample metadata almost always included a de-identified subject ID, COVID-19 status, age in years and sex. The prospective study material was composed of cDNA or gDNA derived from T cells, B-cell-depleted T cells, or PBMCs. Study-wide findings and limitations: The quantity of clinical and demographic metadata differed by source and by participant and was supplied without curation.

TCRbeta CDR3 regions were amplified from genomic DNA using the immunoSEQ Assay, a bias-controlled multiplex PCR. Under the source paper's analysis protocol: Within the assay, amplification of reference gene primers was used to estimate how many nucleated cells each sample contained. To quantify the absolute abundance of each unique TCRbeta CDR3 rearrangement, sequence reads were collapsed and filtered. For each sample, productive Simpson clonality was calculated as the square root of Simpson's diversity index over productive rearrangements. Held by TCRdb, this immuneACCESS table contains in-frame sequences only and omits some clones. Under half of the omission traces to an unresolved V gene where checked; the cause of the rest is unknown. For V, J and clone size, that table is used; D and trimming come from the DNA. The sample contains about 140,000 clones, under 90% of them found a single time. The leading ten clones occupy about 1.5% of the sample.

Participants in the prospective study were enrolled through a virtual design, were aged roughly 18 to 100 years, and lived in 24 United States geographic areas. In the prospective study, participants were assigned to cohorts based on the clinical history participants reported in a screening survey and a study questionnaire. Exposed participants had been in contact, within 2 weeks of entering the study, with a person who had a PCR-confirmed or clinician-diagnosed case of COVID-19. In the prospective study, mobile phlebotomists collected whole blood, serum and a nasopharyngeal or oropharyngeal swab from each participant. Participants in the prospective study had the option to provide additional blood draws and questionnaires over a roughly two-month period. Before DNA extraction, prospective study blood samples were shipped either frozen or at room temperature.

The sample consisted of PBMCs or T cells enriched from blood (not recorded which). In this chain, TRBV7-2 is recombined with TRBJ1-1; the D gene cannot be resolved reliably. The receptor was isolated from a woman younger than 35 who had been exposed to COVID-19. The nucleotides are TGTGCCAGCAGCTCCCTGGAGGGATTCGGAGCTTTCTTT. This sequence encodes CASSSLEGFGAFF.